This paragraph reports one T cell receptor beta chain. This entry belongs to a study of lung T cells in sarcoidosis with Löfgren's syndrome. Study-level background: Repertoire analyses centered on Löfgren's syndrome patients.

TCRdb analysed the reads with MiXCR anew, one entry per CDR3 protein. The data show roughly 63,000 distinct CDR3 sequences, 21% seen once. Germline V lookup: CDR1 LGHDT, CDR2 YNNKEL (reference sequence). The CDR3 is 14 amino acids. With 8 bases clipped from V and 1 base from J, the junction kept 6 bases outside the gene matches. Material for sequencing was CD4+ T cells from PBMCs. V usage is TRBV3-1 and J usage is TRBJ2-3; 7 nucleotides match TRBD1. This sequence was found in a human donor with sarcoidosis (Löfgren's syndrome or another form), or a control subject (not recorded which). CDR3 in amino acids: CASGIGTGTDTQYF. CDR3 nucleotides: TGTGCCAGCGGCATCGGGACAGGCACAGATACGCAGTATTTT.